Described below is a single T cell receptor (beta chain) sequence and its context. Its antigen specificity is not known. No base quality information exists; no much larger clone differs at one position. V loses 4 bases at its end and J loses 8 bases; junction bases beyond the gene matches: 11. Sequences MGHDK (CDR1) and SYGVNS (CDR2) are obtained from the germline V gene. The CDR3, from cysteine to phenylalanine, totals 15 residues. The retained sequence is limited to the CDR3, 45 bases, with the frame set at the first base. The CDR3 regions of human TCRbeta chains were subjected to immunosequencing. The study's processing was this. TCRs in the repertoires were compared against a reference library of SARS-CoV-2-specific TCRs that had been generated with the MIRA antigen-specificity platform. Breadth was defined as the fraction of unique TCRs that were SARS-CoV-2-associated, and depth was defined as the fraction of total T cells that were SARS-CoV-2-associated. Using the MIRA data, every spike-specific TCR was mapped to the spike region that the TCR reacted to and assigned to either a CD4 or a CD8 class. Log10-transformed breadth and depth values were compared by one-way ANOVA with Sidak's multiple comparisons tests. TCRdb mirrors the immuneACCESS table, restricted to in-frame sequences. Some clones are absent from its copies; in checked studies, under half trace to an unresolved V gene, and the reason for the others is unknown. The V and J calls and clone size were taken over from that table, and D and trimming were inferred from the DNA. Across this sample there are under 150,000 clones, with roughly 87% seen only once. The ten top clones hold roughly 6.1% of the sample.

This entry comes from a study of T cell responses to AZD1222 COVID-19 vaccine (dated by TCRdb to the early 2020s). As for the study more broadly: A total of under 250 trial participants underwent TCR sequencing, of whom nearly 210 had received two doses of AZD1222 and roughly 26 had received two doses of the MenACWY control vaccine. Trial participants were enrolled by age into subgroups of 18-55, 56-69 and 70-plus years, and about 150, 27 and 61 TCR-sequenced participants, respectively, were included in these subgroups.

This specimen's time point label, per the study, means: about 28 days (+/-7) after the second vaccine dose. AZD1222 recipients with second doses at about 4 weeks or about 12 weeks were pooled, because spike-specific TCR depth and breadth did not differ between schedules. Samples from vaccinated people were obtained from the UK trials COV001 and COV002, which included a single-blind randomized controlled phase 2/3 trial of AZD1222 (ChAdOx1 nCoV-19) in healthy adults. For TCRbeta chain sequencing, PBMC samples were collected from trial participants at day 0 and at day 28 after the second dose. The paper's findings and limits, for the study overall: Because no day 14 peak-response samples were available, the repertoires could be characterized only after the peak T cell response. Spike-specific TCR breadth and depth rose significantly after two AZD1222 doses compared with day 0 and with MenACWY recipients. The vaccine-associated CD4 TCRs covered the entire spike protein, and the dominant responses fell in regions 160-218 and 743-854. Reportedly, almost half of the unique spike-specific TCRs recognized epitopes lying outside the regions that are mutated in the B.1.351 and B.1.1.7 variants. Participants were mostly white British and included more females than males, and it was suggested by the authors that clonal diversity may have been underestimated. Conclusions about previously exposed vaccinees are limited because only five to seven AZD1222 recipients were SARS-CoV-2 seropositive at baseline. In the small 56-69-year group, the increase in depth fell short of significance, most likely because of low power.

The receptor's source is an adult who received the AZD1222 COVID-19 vaccine. The sequences come from peripheral blood, collected 28 days after the second AZD1222 dose. This receptor chain uses TRBV25-1 and TRBJ1-2, and TRBD1 aligns with 9 junction nucleotides. The CDR3 region: CASSATGQGQGGYTF. Here is the DNA: TGTGCCAGCAGTGCCACGGGACAGGGCCAAGGCGGCTACACCTTC.